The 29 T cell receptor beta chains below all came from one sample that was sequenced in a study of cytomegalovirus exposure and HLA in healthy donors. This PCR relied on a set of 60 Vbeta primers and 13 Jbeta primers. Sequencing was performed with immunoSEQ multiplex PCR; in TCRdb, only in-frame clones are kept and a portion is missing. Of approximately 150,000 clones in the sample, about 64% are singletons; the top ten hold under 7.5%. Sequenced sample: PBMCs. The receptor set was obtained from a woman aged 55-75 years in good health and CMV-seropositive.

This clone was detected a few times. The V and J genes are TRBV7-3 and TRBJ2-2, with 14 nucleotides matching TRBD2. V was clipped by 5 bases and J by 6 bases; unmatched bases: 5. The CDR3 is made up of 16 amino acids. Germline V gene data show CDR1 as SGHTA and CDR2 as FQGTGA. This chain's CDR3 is CASSLGTSGRSGELFF. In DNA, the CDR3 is TGTGCCAGCAGCCTAGGGACTAGCGGGAGATCCGGGGAGCTGTTTTTT.

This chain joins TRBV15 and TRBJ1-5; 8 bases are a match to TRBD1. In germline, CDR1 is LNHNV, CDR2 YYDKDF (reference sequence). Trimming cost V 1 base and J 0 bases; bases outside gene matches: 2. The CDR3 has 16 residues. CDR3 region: CATSRGTGHSNQPQHF. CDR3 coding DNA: TGTGCCACCAGCAGAGGGACAGGGCATAGCAATCAGCCCCAGCATTTT.

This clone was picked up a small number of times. CDR3 DNA: TGTGCCAGCAGCTCCGGGACTATCTTCCATACGCAGTATTTT. Its translation is CASSSGTIFHTQYF. The chain is built from TRBV5-6 and TRBJ2-3; 7 bases align to TRBD2. The length of the CDR3 is 14 residues. The germline CDR1 and CDR2 sequences are SGHDT and YYEEEE. J was trimmed by 7 bases and V by 3 bases; bases with no gene match: 8.

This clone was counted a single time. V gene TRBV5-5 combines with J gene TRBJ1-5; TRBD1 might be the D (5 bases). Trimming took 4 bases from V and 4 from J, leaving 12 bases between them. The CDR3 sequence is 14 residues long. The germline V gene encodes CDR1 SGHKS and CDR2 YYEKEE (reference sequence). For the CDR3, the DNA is TGTGCCAGCAGCGCGGGACGGGTTAATCAGCCCCAGCATTTT. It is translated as CASSAGRVNQPQHF.

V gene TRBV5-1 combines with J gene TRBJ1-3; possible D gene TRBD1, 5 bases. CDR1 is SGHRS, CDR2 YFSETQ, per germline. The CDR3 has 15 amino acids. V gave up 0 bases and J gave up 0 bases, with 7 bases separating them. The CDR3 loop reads CASSLGQSSGNTIYF. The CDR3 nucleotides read TGCGCCAGCAGCTTGGGACAGAGCTCTGGAAACACCATATATTTT.

The CDR3 sequence is CASSSPGQPTEPYNEQFF. In DNA, the CDR3 is TGTGCCAGCAGCTCCCCGGGACAGCCCACGGAGCCCTACAATGAGCAGTTCTTC. V usage is TRBV13 and J usage is TRBJ2-1; TRBD1 matches at 7 bases. J gave up 2 bases and V 4 bases, and 14 bases lay outside the gene matches. The CDR3 length is 18 residues. Germline CDR1 PRHDT, CDR2 FYEKMQ (reference sequence).

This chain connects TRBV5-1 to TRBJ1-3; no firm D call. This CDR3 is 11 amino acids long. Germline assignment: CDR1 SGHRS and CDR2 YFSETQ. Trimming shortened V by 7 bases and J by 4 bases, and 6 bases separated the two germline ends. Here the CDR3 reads CASSRGNTIYF. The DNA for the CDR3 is TGCGCCAGCTCCAGGGGAAACACCATATATTTT. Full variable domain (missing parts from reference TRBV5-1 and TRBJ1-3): KAGVTQTPRYLIKTRGQQVTLSCSPISGHRSVSWYQQTPGQGLQFLFEYFSETQRNKGNFPGRFSGRQFSNSRSEMNVSTLELGDSALYLCASSRGNTIYFGEGSWLTVV.

CDR3 coding DNA: TGTGCCAGCAGTTTCAGGGGGCGGCACGAGCAGTACTTC. Translation gives CASSFRGRHEQYF. The chain recombines TRBV27 with TRBJ2-7; 8 nucleotides align to TRBD1. Trimming at V came to 3 bases and at J to 5 bases, leaving 3 bases not matched to a gene. Germline CDR1 is MNHEY and CDR2 is SMNVEV (reference sequence). CDR3 length: 13 amino acids.

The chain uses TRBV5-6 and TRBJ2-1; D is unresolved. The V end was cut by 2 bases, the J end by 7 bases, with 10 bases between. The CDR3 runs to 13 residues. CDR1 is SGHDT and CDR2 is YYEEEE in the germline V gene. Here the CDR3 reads CASSFRTRNEQFF. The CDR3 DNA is TGTGCCAGCAGCTTCCGAACAAGAAATGAGCAGTTCTTC.

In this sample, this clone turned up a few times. The CDR3 protein is CASSLEAGSYNEQFF. CDR3 DNA: TGTGCCAGCAGCTTGGAGGCGGGATCCTACAATGAGCAGTTCTTC. The rearrangement joins TRBV5-4 to TRBJ2-1, with a weak D call TRBD2 (6 bases). Germline values: CDR1 SGHNT, CDR2 YYREEE (reference sequence). V dropped 0 bases and J dropped 1 base, with 8 bases sitting between them. This CDR3 spans 15 amino acids.

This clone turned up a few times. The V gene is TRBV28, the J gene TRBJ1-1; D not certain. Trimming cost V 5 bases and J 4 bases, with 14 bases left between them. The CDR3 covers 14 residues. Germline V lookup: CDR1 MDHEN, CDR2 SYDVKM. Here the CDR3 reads CASSLLSGTTEAFF. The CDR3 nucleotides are TGTGCCAGCAGTCTCCTTTCGGGAACCACTGAAGCTTTCTTT.

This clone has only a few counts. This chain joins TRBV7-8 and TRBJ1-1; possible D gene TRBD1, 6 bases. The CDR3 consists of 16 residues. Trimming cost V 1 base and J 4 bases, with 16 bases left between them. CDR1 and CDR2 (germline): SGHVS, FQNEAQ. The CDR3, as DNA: TGTGCCAGCAGCTTAGAAGAGGGGGGGCGCTTCACTGAAGCTTTCTTT. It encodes CASSLEEGGRFTEAFF. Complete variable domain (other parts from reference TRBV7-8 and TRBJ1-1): GAGVSQSPRYKVAKRGQDVALRCDPISGHVSLFWYQQALGQGPEFLTYFQNEAQLDKSGLPSDRFFAERPEGSVSTLKIQRTQQEDSAVYLCASSLEEGGRFTEAFFGQGTRLTVV.

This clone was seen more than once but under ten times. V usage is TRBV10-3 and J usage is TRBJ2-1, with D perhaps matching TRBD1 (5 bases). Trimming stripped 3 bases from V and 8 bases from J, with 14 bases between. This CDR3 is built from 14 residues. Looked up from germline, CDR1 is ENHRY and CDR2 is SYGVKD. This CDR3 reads CAISDRESRDEQFF. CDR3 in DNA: TGTGCCATCAGTGACAGGGAAAGTAGAGATGAGCAGTTCTTC.

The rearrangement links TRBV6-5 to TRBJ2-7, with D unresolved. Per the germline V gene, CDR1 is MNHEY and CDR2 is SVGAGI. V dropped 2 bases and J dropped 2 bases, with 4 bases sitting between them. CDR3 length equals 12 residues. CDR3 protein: CASSYSPYEQYF. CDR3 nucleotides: TGTGCCAGCAGTTACAGCCCCTACGAGCAGTACTTC.

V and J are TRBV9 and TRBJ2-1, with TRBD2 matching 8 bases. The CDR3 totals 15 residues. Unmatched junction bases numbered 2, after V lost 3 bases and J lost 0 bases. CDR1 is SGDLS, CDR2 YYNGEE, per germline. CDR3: CASSAGTSSYNEQFF. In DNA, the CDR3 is TGTGCCAGCAGCGCAGGGACTAGCTCCTACAATGAGCAGTTCTTC.

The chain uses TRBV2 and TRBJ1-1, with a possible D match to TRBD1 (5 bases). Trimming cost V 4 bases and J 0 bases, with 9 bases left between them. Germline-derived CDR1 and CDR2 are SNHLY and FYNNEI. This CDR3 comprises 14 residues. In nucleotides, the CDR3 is TGTGCCAGCAGTGCCAGACAGTTGAACACTGAAGCTTTCTTT. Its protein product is CASSARQLNTEAFF.

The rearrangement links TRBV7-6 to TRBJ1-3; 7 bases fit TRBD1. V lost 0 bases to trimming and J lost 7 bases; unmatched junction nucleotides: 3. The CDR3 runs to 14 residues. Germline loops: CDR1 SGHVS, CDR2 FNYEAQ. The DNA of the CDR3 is TGTGCCAGCAGCTTAGCCAGGGGGGATAACACCATATATTTT. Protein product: CASSLARGDNTIYF.

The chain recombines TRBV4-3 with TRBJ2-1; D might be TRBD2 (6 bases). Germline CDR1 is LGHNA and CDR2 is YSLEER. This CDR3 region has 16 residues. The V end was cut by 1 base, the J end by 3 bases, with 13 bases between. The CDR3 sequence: CASSQGRREIYNEQFF. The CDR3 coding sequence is TGCGCCAGCAGCCAAGGGCGGAGGGAGATCTACAATGAGCAGTTCTTC.

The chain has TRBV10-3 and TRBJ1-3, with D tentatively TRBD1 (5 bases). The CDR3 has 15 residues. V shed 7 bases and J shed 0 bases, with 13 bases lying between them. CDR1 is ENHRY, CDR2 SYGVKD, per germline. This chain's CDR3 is CAIKPRQGSGNTIYF. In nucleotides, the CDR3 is TGTGCCATCAAACCACGGCAGGGCTCTGGAAACACCATATATTTT.

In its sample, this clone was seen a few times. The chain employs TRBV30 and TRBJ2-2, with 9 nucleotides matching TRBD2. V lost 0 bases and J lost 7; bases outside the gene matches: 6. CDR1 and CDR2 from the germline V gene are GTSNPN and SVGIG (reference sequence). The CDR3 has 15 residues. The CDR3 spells CAWSVFVAGVGELFF. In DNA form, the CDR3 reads TGTGCCTGGAGTGTATTCGTAGCGGGAGTCGGGGAGCTGTTTTTT.

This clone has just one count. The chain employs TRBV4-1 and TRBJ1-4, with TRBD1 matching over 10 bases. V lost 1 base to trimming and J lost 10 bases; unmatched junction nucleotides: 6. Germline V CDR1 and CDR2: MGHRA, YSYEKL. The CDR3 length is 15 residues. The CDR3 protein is CASSQAGGQGRKLFF. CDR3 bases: TGCGCCAGCAGCCAAGCGGGGGGACAGGGGAGAAAACTGTTTTTT.

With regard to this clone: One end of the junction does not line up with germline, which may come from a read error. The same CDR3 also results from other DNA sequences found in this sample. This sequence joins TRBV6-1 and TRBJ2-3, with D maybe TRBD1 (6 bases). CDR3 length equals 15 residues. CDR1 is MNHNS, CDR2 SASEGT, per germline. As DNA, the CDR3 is TGTGCAAGCAGTGAACCGGGACACCGCACAGATACGCAGTATTTT. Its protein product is CASSEPGHRTDTQYF.

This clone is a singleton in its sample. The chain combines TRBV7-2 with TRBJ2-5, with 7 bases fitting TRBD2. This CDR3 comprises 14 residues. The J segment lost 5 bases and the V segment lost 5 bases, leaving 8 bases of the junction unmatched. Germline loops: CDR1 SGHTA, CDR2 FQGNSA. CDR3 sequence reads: CASSITAGDETQYF. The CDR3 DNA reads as TGTGCCAGCAGCATCACGGCGGGAGACGAGACCCAGTACTTC.

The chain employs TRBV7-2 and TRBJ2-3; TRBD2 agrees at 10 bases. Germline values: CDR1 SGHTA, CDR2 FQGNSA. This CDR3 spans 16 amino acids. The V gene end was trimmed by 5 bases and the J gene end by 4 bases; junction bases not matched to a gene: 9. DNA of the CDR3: TGTGCCAGCAGCCGTAAAAGCGGGAGGGCCGCAGATACGCAGTATTTT. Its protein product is CASSRKSGRAADTQYF.

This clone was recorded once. The CDR3 protein is CASSLVVASNEQFF. The CDR3 DNA sequence: TGCGCCAGCAGCTTGGTTGTTGCGAGTAATGAGCAGTTCTTC. This chain joins TRBV5-1 and TRBJ2-1; no firm D call. Germline V gene lookup returns CDR1 SGHRS and CDR2 YFSETQ. This CDR3 region has 14 residues. The ends were cut back, 0 bases at V and 7 bases at J, with 11 bases in the middle. The entire variable domain, with the rest obtained from reference TRBV5-1 and TRBJ2-1, is as follows: KAGVTQTPRYLIKTRGQQVTLSCSPISGHRSVSWYQQTPGQGLQFLFEYFSETQRNKGNFPGRFSGRQFSNSRSEMNVSTLELGDSALYLCASSLVVASNEQFFGPGTRLTVL.

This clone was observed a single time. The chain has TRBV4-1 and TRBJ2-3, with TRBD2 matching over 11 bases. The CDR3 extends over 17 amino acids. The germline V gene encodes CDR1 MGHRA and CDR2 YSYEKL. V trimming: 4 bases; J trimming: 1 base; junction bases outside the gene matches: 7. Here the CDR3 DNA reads TGCGCCAGCAGCCCCAAGGGACTAGCGGAGGGCACAGATACGCAGTATTTT. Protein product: CASSPKGLAEGTDTQYF.

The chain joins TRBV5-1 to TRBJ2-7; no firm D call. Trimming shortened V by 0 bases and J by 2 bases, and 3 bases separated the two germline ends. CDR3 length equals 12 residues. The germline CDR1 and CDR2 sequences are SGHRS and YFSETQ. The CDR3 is CASSLEPYEQYF. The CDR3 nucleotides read TGCGCCAGCAGCTTGGAGCCCTACGAGCAGTACTTC. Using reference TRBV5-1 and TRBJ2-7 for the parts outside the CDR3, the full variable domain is KAGVTQTPRYLIKTRGQQVTLSCSPISGHRSVSWYQQTPGQGLQFLFEYFSETQRNKGNFPGRFSGRQFSNSRSEMNVSTLELGDSALYLCASSLEPYEQYFGPGTRLTVT.

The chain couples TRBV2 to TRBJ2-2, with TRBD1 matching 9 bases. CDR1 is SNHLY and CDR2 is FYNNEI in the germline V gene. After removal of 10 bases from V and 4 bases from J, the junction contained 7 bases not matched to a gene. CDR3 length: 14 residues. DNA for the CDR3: TGTGCCACGACCCGGACAGGGGTCACCGGGGAGCTGTTTTTT. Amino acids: CATTRTGVTGELFF.

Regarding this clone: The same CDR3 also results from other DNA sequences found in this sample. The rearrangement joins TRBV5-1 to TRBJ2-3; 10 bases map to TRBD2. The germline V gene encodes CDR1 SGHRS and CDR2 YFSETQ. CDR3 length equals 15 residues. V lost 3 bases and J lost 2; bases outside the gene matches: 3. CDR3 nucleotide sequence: TGCGCCAGCAGCTCCGGACTAGCGGACACAGATACGCAGTATTTT. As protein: CASSSGLADTDTQYF.